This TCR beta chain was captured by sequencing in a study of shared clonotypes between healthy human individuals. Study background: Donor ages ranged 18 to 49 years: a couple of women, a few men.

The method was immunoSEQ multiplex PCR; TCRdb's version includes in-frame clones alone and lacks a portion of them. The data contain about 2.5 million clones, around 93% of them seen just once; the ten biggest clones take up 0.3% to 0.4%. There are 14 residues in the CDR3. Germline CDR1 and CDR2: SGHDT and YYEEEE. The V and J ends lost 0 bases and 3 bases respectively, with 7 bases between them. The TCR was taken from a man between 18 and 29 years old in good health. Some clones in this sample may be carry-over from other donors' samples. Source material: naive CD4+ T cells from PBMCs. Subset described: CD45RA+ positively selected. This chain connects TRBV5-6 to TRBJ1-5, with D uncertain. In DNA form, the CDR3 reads TGTGCCAGCAGCTTGGGGCGGACCAATCAGCCCCAGCATTTT. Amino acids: CASSLGRTNQPQHF.